These 4 T cell receptor beta chains came from one sample sequenced in a study of long-term antiretroviral therapy in people with HIV. This was the immunoSEQ v3.0 assay at survey level. TCRdb's table, derived via immunoSEQ multiplex PCR, lists solely in-frame clones and lacks some. Among tens of thousands of clones listed, more than 70% were seen once. This sample comprised unsorted PBMCs, obtained 0.8 years after starting antiretroviral therapy. The receptors stem from a woman aged 25 to 39 with HIV.

This clone has just a few counts. The chain uses TRBV14 and TRBJ1-2; tentative D call: TRBD1 (6 bases). The CDR3 is 13 residues long. CDR1 SGHDN and CDR2 FVKESK come from the germline V gene. Trimming shortened V by 1 base and J by 5 bases, and 8 bases separated the two germline ends. The CDR3 sequence: CASSQATGYGYTF. Written as DNA, the CDR3 is TGTGCCAGCAGCCAAGCGACAGGTTATGGCTACACCTTC.

CDR3 DNA: TGTGCCAGCAGTCGGGAAGACAATCAGCCCCAGCATTTT. Translation: CASSREDNQPQHF. V is TRBV7-9 and J is TRBJ1-5; D remains unclear. From germline, CDR1 is SEHNR and CDR2 FQNEAQ (reference sequence). This CDR3 region has 13 residues. The V end was cut by 6 bases, the J end by 3 bases, with 9 bases between.

The rearrangement links TRBV29-1 to TRBJ2-1, with D tentatively TRBD2 (6 bases). The germline V and J ends were trimmed by 1 base and 9 bases, with 10 bases remaining between them. The CDR3 is 12 amino acids. Germline loops: CDR1 SQVTM, CDR2 ANQGSEA. The CDR3 bases are TGCAGCGTTGAAGGCAGACTAGGTGAGCAGTTCTTC. This encodes CSVEGRLGEQFF.

This chain links TRBV5-1 with TRBJ2-5; TRBD1 is a possible D gene (6 bases). Trimming pared 3 bases from V and 4 bases from J, leaving 13 bases between. This CDR3 region has 14 residues. Germline lookup yields CDR1 SGHRS and CDR2 YFSETQ. In nucleotides, the CDR3 is TGCGCCAGCAGCTCTGGGGGCCAAGGAGAGACCCAGTACTTC. Protein: CASSSGGQGETQYF.